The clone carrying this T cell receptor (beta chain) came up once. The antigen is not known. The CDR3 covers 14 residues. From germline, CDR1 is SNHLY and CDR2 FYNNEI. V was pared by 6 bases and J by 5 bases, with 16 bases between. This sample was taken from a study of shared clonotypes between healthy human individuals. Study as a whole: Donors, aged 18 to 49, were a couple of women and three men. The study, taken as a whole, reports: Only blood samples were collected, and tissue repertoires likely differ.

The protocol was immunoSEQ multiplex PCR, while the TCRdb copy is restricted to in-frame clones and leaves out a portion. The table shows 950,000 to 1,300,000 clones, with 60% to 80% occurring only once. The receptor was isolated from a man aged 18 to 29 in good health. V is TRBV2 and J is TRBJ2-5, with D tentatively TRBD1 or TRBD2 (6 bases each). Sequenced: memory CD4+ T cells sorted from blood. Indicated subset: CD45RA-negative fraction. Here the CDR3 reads CASRKGGAGETQYF. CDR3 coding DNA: TGTGCCAGCAGGAAGGGGGGAGCTGGGGAGACCCAGTACTTC.